This section outlines one TCR beta chain sequence together with its context. There are 16 residues in the CDR3. V was shortened by 5 bases and J by 3 bases, with 20 bases between the two germline ends. The germline gives CDR1 SGHAT, CDR2 FQNNGV. These data belong to a study of control samples from healthy donors and cancer patients. Here immunoSEQ multiplex PCR was the method, and the copy in TCRdb shows in-frame clones only, minus some. The sample holds approximately 140,000 clones; 75% to 90% are singletons and the top ten take around 9%. The chain employs TRBV11-2 and TRBJ2-7; maybe TRBD2 (5 bases). The sequenced material came from blood. The TCR comes from a young woman in good health. In DNA, the CDR3 is TGTGCCAGCAGCCCGGGGTTTTTTACGGAGGACTACGAGCAGTACTTC. This codes for CASSPGFFTEDYEQYF.